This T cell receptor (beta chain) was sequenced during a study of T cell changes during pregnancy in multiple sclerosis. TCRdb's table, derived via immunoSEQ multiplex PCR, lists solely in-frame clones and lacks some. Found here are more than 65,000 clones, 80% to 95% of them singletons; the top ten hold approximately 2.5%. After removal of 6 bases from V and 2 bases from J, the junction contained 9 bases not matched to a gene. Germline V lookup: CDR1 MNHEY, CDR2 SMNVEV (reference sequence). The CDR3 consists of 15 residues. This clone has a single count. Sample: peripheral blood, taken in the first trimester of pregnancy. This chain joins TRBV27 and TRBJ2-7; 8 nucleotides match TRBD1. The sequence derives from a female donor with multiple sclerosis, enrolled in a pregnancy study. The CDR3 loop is CASRYLMTGAYEQYF. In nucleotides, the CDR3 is TGTGCCAGCAGATATTTAATGACAGGGGCCTACGAGCAGTACTTC.